The 20 T cell receptor beta chains reported below all come from one sample, sequenced in a study of T cells after posttransplantation cyclophosphamide. Treatment was busulfan-fludarabine conditioning, a marrow graft, and cyclophosphamide on days +3 and +4. Assay: immunoSEQ multiplex PCR; the TCRdb copy retains only in-frame clones and omits some. This table holds over 20,000 clones, around 85% found once. The sequencing here drew on PBMCs, taken after allogeneic stem cell transplant with posttransplant cyclophosphamide. All receptors come from a female patient aged 25-39 years who received an allogeneic stem cell transplant from an unrelated donor, was CMV-positive, and had no GVHD. The graft donor may have given rise to some T cells.

This chain joins TRBV28 and TRBJ1-2; TRBD1 is a possible D gene (6 bases). The V end lost 7 bases, the J end lost 4 bases, and 16 bases lay between the germline ends. Germline-derived CDR1 and CDR2 are MDHEN and SYDVKM. The CDR3 is made up of 14 amino acids. The CDR3 coding sequence is TGTGCCAGCACGGGACACAGAGGAACCTATGGCTACACCTTC. This translates into CASTGHRGTYGYTF.

This clone turned up a few times. The genes are TRBV27 and TRBJ1-2; maybe TRBD1 (6 bases). V was pared by 3 bases and J by 3 bases, with 17 bases between. This CDR3 has 16 residues. Looked up from germline, CDR1 is MNHEY and CDR2 is SMNVEV (reference sequence). The DNA for the CDR3 is TGTGCCAGCAGTTTGAAGGGGGGGGCCTGGGACTATGGCTACACCTTC. This translates into CASSLKGGAWDYGYTF.

This clone was recorded once. The rearrangement joins TRBV10-3 to TRBJ1-2, with 7 bases identical to TRBD1. Germline V gene lookup returns CDR1 ENHRY and CDR2 SYGVKD. CDR3 length equals 16 residues. V was clipped by 2 bases and J by 0 bases; unmatched bases: 6. CDR3 region: CAISEGRDRANYGYTF. CDR3 nucleotide sequence: TGTGCCATCAGTGAGGGACGGGACAGAGCTAACTATGGCTACACCTTC.

The chain uses TRBV21-1 and TRBJ2-1; the listed D gene, TRBD2, was not tested against the DNA. TRBV21-1 is given as a pseudogene. The CDR3 is 19 residues long. The CDR3 reads CASSKTKTSGGDSYNEQFF. CDR3 in DNA: TGTGCCAGCAGCAAGACAAAGACTAGCGGGGGAGACTCCTACAATGAGCAGTTCTTC.

This sequence joins TRBV28 and TRBJ2-7; 7 positions match TRBD1. The length of the CDR3 is 24 residues. Germline trimming cut 5 bases from V and 3 bases from J; bases unmatched to any gene: 37. Germline CDR1 and CDR2: MDHEN and SYDVKM. The CDR3 loop reads CASSTEVKTGSTFIPLRSFYEQYF. The CDR3 region has the DNA TGTGCCAGCAGTACCGAAGTCAAGACAGGGAGCACTTTTATACCTCTTAGGTCCTTCTACGAGCAGTACTTC.

The count of this clone is one. J is TRBJ1-5 and V is TRBV28, with D possibly being TRBD1 (6 bases). Per the germline V gene, CDR1 is MDHEN and CDR2 is SYDVKM. Trimming removed 6 bases at V and 6 bases at J, with 15 bases between. CDR3 size: 14 residues. The CDR3 protein is CASRFAGAGQPQHF. The CDR3 region has the DNA TGTGCCAGCAGGTTCGCGGGGGCCGGTCAGCCCCAGCATTTT.

V usage is TRBV9 and J usage is TRBJ1-5, with 7 positions matching TRBD1. CDR1 is SGDLS and CDR2 is YYNGEE in the germline V gene. The J segment lost 6 bases and the V segment lost 0 bases, leaving 6 bases of the junction unmatched. CDR3 length: 15 amino acids. The CDR3 spells CASSVGDRDAQPQHF. As DNA, the CDR3 is TGTGCCAGCAGCGTAGGAGACAGGGACGCTCAGCCCCAGCATTTT.

There are a few counts of this clone. V is TRBV5-1 and J is TRBJ1-4, with D perhaps TRBD1 (5 bases). Germline lookup yields CDR1 SGHRS and CDR2 YFSETQ. This CDR3 contains 16 residues. Trimming took 0 bases from V and 2 from J, leaving 11 bases between them. The CDR3 sequence: CASSLGTRLTNEKLFF. In DNA form, the CDR3 reads TGCGCCAGCAGCTTGGGGACACGGCTCACTAATGAAAAACTGTTTTTT. The full variable domain, with the rest looked up from reference TRBV5-1 and TRBJ1-4, is KAGVTQTPRYLIKTRGQQVTLSCSPISGHRSVSWYQQTPGQGLQFLFEYFSETQRNKGNFPGRFSGRQFSNSRSEMNVSTLELGDSALYLCASSLGTRLTNEKLFFGSGTQLSVL.

The V and J genes are TRBV28 and TRBJ1-1; 11 positions match TRBD1. Germline-derived CDR1 and CDR2 are MDHEN and SYDVKM. Trimming removed 3 bases from V and 5 bases from J; junction bases left unmatched: 5. The CDR3 loop spans 15 amino acids. CDR3 nucleotide sequence: TGTGCCAGCAGTTTGGACAGGGGGCGCCGAACTGAAGCTTTCTTT. Amino acids: CASSLDRGRRTEAFF.

The chain is built from TRBV7-2 and TRBJ2-3; D may be TRBD1 (5 bases). CDR3 length: 14 amino acids. Trimming cost V 5 bases and J 4 bases, with 13 bases left between them. Per germline, CDR1 SGHTA and CDR2 FQGNSA. The CDR3 DNA reads TGTGCCAGCAGCCCGTCCAGGGCGCCAGATACGCAGTATTTT. This encodes CASSPSRAPDTQYF.

This clone was picked up a small number of times. This chain joins TRBV6-6 and TRBJ1-1; D uncertain. The CDR3 runs to 14 residues. The V end was cut by 5 bases, the J end by 4 bases, with 14 bases between. Germline V CDR1 and CDR2: MNHNY, SVGAGI (reference sequence). CDR3 bases: TGTGCCAGCAGTCGACGTTTAGCGGGCACTGAAGCTTTCTTT. Its protein is CASSRRLAGTEAFF.

This clone is medium-sized by share. V is TRBV6-1 and J is TRBJ2-1; 9 bases are shared with TRBD1. The V segment lost 2 bases and the J segment 4 bases; nucleotides outside the gene matches: 3. From germline, CDR1 is MNHNS and CDR2 SASEGT. The CDR3 loop spans 15 amino acids. CDR3 loop: CASSETGGAYNEQFF. In DNA, the CDR3 is TGTGCCAGCAGTGAAACAGGGGGCGCTTACAATGAGCAGTTCTTC.

The gene calls are TRBV7-6 and TRBJ2-1; 11 nucleotides line up with TRBD2. Germline CDR1 and CDR2: SGHVS and FNYEAQ. The CDR3 contains 15 residues. V was clipped by 2 bases and J by 8 bases; unmatched bases: 5. This chain's CDR3 is CASSLSSGGAHEQFF. The DNA of the CDR3 is TGTGCCAGCAGCTTAAGTAGCGGGGGGGCCCATGAGCAGTTCTTC.

This chain uses TRBV19 with TRBJ1-1; D might be TRBD1 (6 bases). The CDR3 length is 13 residues. Between the trimmed V and J ends, which lost 6 bases and 5 bases, there was a span of 13 bases. Germline CDR1 LNHDA, CDR2 SQIVND (reference sequence). The CDR3 sequence: CASSPLRGTEAFF. The CDR3 DNA is TGTGCCAGTAGCCCCTTGAGGGGGACTGAAGCTTTCTTT.

V usage is TRBV5-4 and J usage is TRBJ2-6, with a tentative D call TRBD2 (7 bases). Deletions cut 1 base from V and 0 bases from J, with 11 bases between. The CDR3 totals 17 residues. Germline CDR1 is SGHNT and CDR2 is YYREEE (reference sequence). The CDR3 DNA sequence: TGTGCCAGCAGCTTGATTGGGGGGGCCTCTGGGGCCAACGTCCTGACTTTC. Protein: CASSLIGGASGANVLTF. The variable domain in full, completed from reference TRBV5-4 and TRBJ2-6, reads ETGVTQSPTHLIKTRGQQVTLRCSSQSGHNTVSWYQQALGQGPQFIFQYYREEENGRGNFPPRFSGLQFPNYSSELNVNALELDDSALYLCASSLIGGASGANVLTFGAGSRLTVL.

The chain employs TRBV2 and TRBJ2-3, with D hard to call. In germline, CDR1 is SNHLY, CDR2 FYNNEI. V shed 5 bases and J shed 1 base, with 7 bases lying between them. CDR3 length: 13 amino acids. The CDR3 nucleotides are TGTGCCAGCAGTCCGGTGGGCACAGATACGCAGTATTTT. It encodes CASSPVGTDTQYF.

The chain recombines TRBV7-2 with TRBJ2-5; a weak D match, TRBD1 (5 bases). The tail of the sequence fits TRBJ2-7 better, so the J call may be wrong. The V gene's germline CDR1 is SGHTA and CDR2 FQGNSA. The length of the CDR3 is 14 residues. CDR3 nucleotide sequence: TGTGCCAGCAGCCCCCTAGGGGCTTGGCACGAGCAGTACTTC. It codes for CASSPLGAWHEQYF.

V and J are TRBV2 and TRBJ2-7, with 11 bases matching TRBD2. V dropped 8 bases and J dropped 5; count of bases not matched to a gene: 5. This CDR3 has 13 residues. In germline, CDR1 is SNHLY, CDR2 FYNNEI. The CDR3 DNA follows: TGTGCCAGCGAGGGACTAGCGGCCGACGAGCAGTACTTC. This translates into CASEGLAADEQYF.

This clone appeared once. The chain joins TRBV29-1 to TRBJ1-1; D is ambiguous. The CDR3 length is 10 residues. Trimming pared 7 bases from V and 6 bases from J, leaving 9 bases between. Germline values: CDR1 SQVTM, CDR2 ANQGSEA. CDR3 amino acids: CSALRSEAFF. In DNA, the CDR3 is TGCAGCGCCTTGAGGTCTGAAGCTTTCTTT.

V and J are TRBV7-8 and TRBJ2-7; D might be TRBD1 (5 bases). The CDR3 is 19 residues long. The germline V gene has CDR1 SGHVS and CDR2 FQNEAQ. Deletions cut 2 bases from V and 6 bases from J, with 29 bases between. The CDR3, as DNA: TGTGCCAGCAGCTTATTCCAAAGCCCGGGCAGGGATATACTCTCCGAGCAGTACTTC. It specifies CASSLFQSPGRDILSEQYF.